This TCR beta chain came from a study of T cell repertoires in cytomegalovirus infection (dated by TCRdb to the late 2010s). General notes on the study: Donor HLA type was relevant to the analysis, because carriage of CMV infection together with the matching HLA type was indicated by public TCR beta signatures. What the study reported, not specific to this receptor: The ex vivo response was dominated by HLA-C-restricted CMV-specific TCR beta clonotypes, which also provided the single most frequent clonotype in two of eight donors. In both this cohort and an independent roughly 350-donor cohort, the cumulative frequency of public TCR beta family members distinguished carriers of CMV infection plus the relevant HLA type.

TCRdb names Illumina HiSeq 1500 as the instrument used. In-frame beta chains were kept once TCRdb had trimmed the public reads at Q25 with fastp and called clones with MiXCR. Every CDR3 protein is listed once, alongside the most common genes and DNA of its rows. The sample profile shows over 150,000 distinct CDR3 sequences; about a sixth of them were found once. The ten largest clones take up roughly a quarter of the sample. Comment on this clonotype: Its binding antigen is unknown. The input lacks base qualities; no much larger clone sits a single base away.

This receptor was identified in a human donor in good health (CMV status not recorded). Some clones in this sample may be carry-over from other donors' samples. Source material: CD8+ T cells from PBMCs.

The CDR3 corresponds to CSARVLTLNTEAFF. The DNA sequence follows: TGCAGTGCTAGAGTTTTAACATTGAACACTGAAGCTTTCTTT. In this chain, TRBV20-1 is recombined with TRBJ1-1; the D segment cannot be called with confidence. The CDR3 covers 14 residues, taking in both the cysteine and the phenylalanine. Just the 42-base CDR3 DNA is kept, in frame starting at base 1. V loses 1 base of germline sequence and J loses 0 bases, and the interval between the two ends is 9 bases. As encoded in the germline V gene (reference sequence), CDR1 is DFQATT while CDR2 is SNEGSKA.